This entry features one TCR beta chain sequence. Germline values: CDR1 SEHNR, CDR2 FQNEAQ (reference sequence). The CDR3 sequence is 14 residues long. V lost 3 bases, J lost 1 base, and 9 bases lay in between. This sample stems from a study of blood T cell repertoires in COVID-19. About the research overall: T cells, B-cell-depleted T cells, or PBMCs supplied cDNA or gDNA.

Authors' methods: Reference gene primer amplification gave nucleated cell count estimates. Data came from immunoSEQ multiplex PCR; TCRdb stores just in-frame clones and leaves some out. From that table come the V and J calls and clone size; the DNA was used to work out D and trimming. The sample shows some 66,000 clones, 88% of them seen only once. The sequenced sample consisted of peripheral blood. The source of this sequence is a woman aged 55-70 years with acute or convalescent COVID-19. The chain couples TRBV7-9 to TRBJ1-1; D not certain. CDR3 nucleotide sequence: TGTGCCAGCAGCTTGTTGGGGAGGAACACTGAAGCTTTCTTT. Translating it yields CASSLLGRNTEAFF.